Listed below are T cell receptor beta chains from one sample, sequenced in a study of Ad26.COV2.S vaccination and SARS-CoV-2 variants. The method was immunoSEQ multiplex PCR; TCRdb's version includes in-frame clones alone and lacks a portion of them. There are almost 400,000 clones in the sample; approximately 89% occur only once, and about 2% lies in the top ten. The sequencing here drew on peripheral blood, taken in a trial of Ad26.COV2.S vaccine versus placebo. These receptor sequences come from a person between 18 and 65 years old who received the Ad26.COV2.S COVID-19 vaccine or a placebo. Each CDR3 is given with its conserved first and last residue. The D gene is left open where the match is weak. Only part of the rows carry a size: once, few, many, or a class if the clone is expanded.

length: 12
D: TRBD1
V: TRBV18
size: NA
J: TRBJ2-7
DNA: TGTGCCAGCTCCCGCGAGGGGACAGTGCAGTACTTC
CDR3: CASSREGTVQYF

length: 14
D: NA
V: TRBV5-6
size: NA
J: TRBJ2-7
DNA: TGTGCCAGCAGCTTGCCGGGACTGGCCTACGAGCAGTACTTC
CDR3: CASSLPGLAYEQYF

length: 14
D: NA
V: TRBV28
size: once
J: TRBJ1-5
DNA: TGTGCCACAAGAGCTCAGGGGTACCCTCAGCCCCAGCATTTT
CDR3: CATRAQGYPQPQHF

length: 14
D: NA
V: TRBV2
size: NA
J: TRBJ2-2
DNA: TGTGCCAGCAGCCCTACGGGGGCGGCCGGGGAGCTGTTTTTT
CDR3: CASSPTGAAGELFF

length: 14
D: NA
V: TRBV9
size: NA
J: TRBJ2-7
DNA: TGTGCCAGCAGCGTAACTGGGACTTCCTACGAGCAGTACTTC
CDR3: CASSVTGTSYEQYF

length: 12
D: NA
V: TRBV10-1
size: NA
J: TRBJ2-7
DNA: TGCGCCAGCATTCTGGGAAACTACGAGCAGTACTTC
CDR3: CASILGNYEQYF

length: 14
D: NA
V: TRBV18
size: NA
J: TRBJ2-5
DNA: TGTGCCAGCTCACAGACGGCGCAAGGAGAGACCCAGTACTTC
CDR3: CASSQTAQGETQYF

length: 17
D: NA
V: TRBV7-9
size: NA
J: TRBJ1-4
DNA: TGTGCCAGCAGCTCGCACCCAGAAGGCGACGATAGGGAAAAACTGTTTTTT
CDR3: CASSSHPEGDDREKLFF

length: 16
D: NA
V: TRBV3-1/TRBV3-2
size: NA
J: TRBJ1-4
DNA: TGTGCCAGCAGCCAACCGTCAGTAGGGAGAGGTGAAAAACTGTTTTTT
CDR3: CASSQPSVGRGEKLFF

length: 15
D: TRBD1
V: TRBV11-3
size: NA
J: TRBJ2-2
DNA: TGTGCCAGCAGCAAAGGAAGGGGGCCGGCCGGGGAGCTGTTTTTT
CDR3: CASSKGRGPAGELFF

length: 15
D: NA
V: TRBV6-2/TRBV6-3
size: NA
J: TRBJ2-7
DNA: TGTGCCAGCAGTCCCGATCGCAGGATCGGCTACGAGCAGTACTTC
CDR3: CASSPDRRIGYEQYF

length: 17
D: NA
V: TRBV7-9
size: NA
J: TRBJ2-3
DNA: TGTGCCAGCAGCTCTTTGGGGGCCGGCCGTAGCACAGATACGCAGTATTTT
CDR3: CASSSLGAGRSTDTQYF

length: 18
D: TRBD2
V: TRBV11-2
size: NA
J: TRBJ2-1
DNA: TGTGCCAGCAGCTTAGGGGATCGAGCGGGATTGTCCTACAATGAGCAGTTCTTC
CDR3: CASSLGDRAGLSYNEQFF

length: 14
D: TRBD2
V: TRBV6-5
size: NA
J: TRBJ2-3
DNA: TGTGCCAGCATGGGGGGGAGCAGCACAGATACGCAGTATTTT
CDR3: CASMGGSSTDTQYF

length: 12
D: TRBD2
V: TRBV11-3
size: NA
J: TRBJ2-7
DNA: TGTGCCTGTCAGCGGGAAGCCTACGAGCAGTACTTC
CDR3: CACQREAYEQYF

length: 15
D: NA
V: TRBV27
size: NA
J: TRBJ1-5
DNA: TGTGCCAGCAGTTTCGGCCTTGGTGGCAATCAGCCCCAGCATTTT
CDR3: CASSFGLGGNQPQHF

length: 13
D: NA
V: TRBV7-3
size: NA
J: TRBJ2-5
DNA: TGTGCCAGCAGCTTAACCGTATCAGAGACCCAGTACTTC
CDR3: CASSLTVSETQYF

length: 13
D: TRBD2
V: TRBV28
size: NA
J: TRBJ2-1
DNA: TGTGCCAGCAAGCGGGAGGTGGGGAATGAGCAGTTCTTC
CDR3: CASKREVGNEQFF

length: 12
D: TRBD1
V: TRBV29-1
size: NA
J: TRBJ2-7
DNA: TGCAGCGTCGCTGACAGGGTGCACGAGCAGTACTTC
CDR3: CSVADRVHEQYF

length: 14
D: NA
V: TRBV9
size: NA
J: TRBJ2-3
DNA: TGTGCCAGCAGCTCACAGTCGGGCACAGATACGCAGTATTTT
CDR3: CASSSQSGTDTQYF

length: 14
D: NA
V: TRBV9
size: NA
J: TRBJ2-2
DNA: TGTGCCAGCAGCGACAGGGAGAACACCGGGGAGCTGTTTTTT
CDR3: CASSDRENTGELFF

length: 15
D: NA
V: TRBV28
size: NA
J: TRBJ1-5
DNA: TGTGCCAGCAGTTTAGGGGGGGCTAGCAATCAGCCCCAGCATTTT
CDR3: CASSLGGASNQPQHF

length: 15
D: NA
V: TRBV7-3
size: NA
J: TRBJ1-1
DNA: TGTGCCAGCAGCTTATTTGGGACGACGAACACTGAAGCTTTCTTT
CDR3: CASSLFGTTNTEAFF

length: 15
D: NA
V: TRBV18
size: NA
J: TRBJ2-1
DNA: TGTGCCAGCTCACCACAAAGCGGATCCTACAATGAGCAGTTCTTC
CDR3: CASSPQSGSYNEQFF

length: 13
D: NA
V: TRBV4-2
size: once
J: TRBJ2-7
DNA: TGTGCCAGCAGCCAAGAACGCGTTTACGAGCAGTACTTC
CDR3: CASSQERVYEQYF

length: 14
D: NA
V: TRBV28
size: NA
J: TRBJ2-7
DNA: TGTGCCAGCAGCCCTAGGGTCGAGGGGGGCGAGCAGTACTTC
CDR3: CASSPRVEGGEQYF

length: 14
D: NA
V: TRBV4-1
size: once
J: TRBJ2-3
DNA: TGCGCCAGCAGCCAAGAACGAGGGACGGATACGCAGTATTTT
CDR3: CASSQERGTDTQYF

length: 11
D: NA
V: TRBV3-1/TRBV3-2
size: NA
J: TRBJ2-7
DNA: TGTGCCAGCAGCTCGACCTACGAGCAGTACTTC
CDR3: CASSSTYEQYF

length: 14
D: TRBD2
V: TRBV19
size: NA
J: TRBJ2-2
DNA: TGTGCCAGTAGTATAGGTCTAGCGGCCGGGGAGCTGTTTTTT
CDR3: CASSIGLAAGELFF

length: 15
D: TRBD1
V: TRBV15
size: NA
J: TRBJ1-5
DNA: TGTGCCACCAGCCGGACAGGACAGGGCGGTGAGCCCCAGCATTTT
CDR3: CATSRTGQGGEPQHF

length: 11
D: NA
V: TRBV30
size: NA
J: TRBJ1-5
DNA: TGTGCCTGTGGCGTGGGTCAGCCCCAGCATTTT
CDR3: CACGVGQPQHF

length: 15
D: NA
V: TRBV2
size: NA
J: TRBJ1-5
DNA: TGTGCCAGCAGTGATGGGCACTATAGCAATCAGCCCCAGCATTTT
CDR3: CASSDGHYSNQPQHF

length: 16
D: TRBD2
V: TRBV6-5
size: NA
J: TRBJ2-5
DNA: TGTGCCAGCAGTTACAGGCTAGCGGGAGGGCAAGAGACCCAGTACTTC
CDR3: CASSYRLAGGQETQYF